The source of this T cell receptor beta chain is a study of blood T cell repertoires in COVID-19. The repertoire was sequenced with immunoSEQ multiplex PCR; TCRdb's copy has only in-frame clones and lacks some. The table records some 170,000 clones, more than 80% of them present only once. Germline V gives CDR1 SGHVS, CDR2 FNYEAQ. The V gene lost 4 bases and the J gene lost 7 bases, with 32 bases spanning the gap. CDR3 length: 19 amino acids. The source is a human donor in a cohort sampled during active COVID-19. Specimen: peripheral blood. The chain carries TRBV7-6 and TRBJ2-7, with TRBD2 as a possible D gene (6 bases). This CDR3 is CASSSGDARDSERPKEQYF. The CDR3 coding sequence is TGTGCCAGCAGCTCCGGAGATGCCAGGGACTCAGAACGCCCCAAGGAGCAGTACTTC.